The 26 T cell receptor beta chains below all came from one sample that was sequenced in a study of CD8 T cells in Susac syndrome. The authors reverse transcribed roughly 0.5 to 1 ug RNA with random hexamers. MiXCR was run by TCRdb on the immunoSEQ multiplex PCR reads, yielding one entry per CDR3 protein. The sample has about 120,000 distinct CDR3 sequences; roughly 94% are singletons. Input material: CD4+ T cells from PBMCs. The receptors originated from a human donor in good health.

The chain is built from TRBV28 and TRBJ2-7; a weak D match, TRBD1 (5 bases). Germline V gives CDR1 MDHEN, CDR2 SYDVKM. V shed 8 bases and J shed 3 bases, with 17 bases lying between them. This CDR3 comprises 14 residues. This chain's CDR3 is CASPITFDSYEQYF. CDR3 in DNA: TGTGCCAGCCCGATCACCTTTGACAGCTACGAGCAGTACTTC.

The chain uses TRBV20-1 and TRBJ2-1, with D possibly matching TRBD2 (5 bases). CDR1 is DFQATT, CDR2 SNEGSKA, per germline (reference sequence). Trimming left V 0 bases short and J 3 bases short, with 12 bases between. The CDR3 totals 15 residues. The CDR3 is CSARDQRSVYNEQFF. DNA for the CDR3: TGCAGTGCTAGAGACCAGCGGAGCGTCTACAATGAGCAGTTCTTC.

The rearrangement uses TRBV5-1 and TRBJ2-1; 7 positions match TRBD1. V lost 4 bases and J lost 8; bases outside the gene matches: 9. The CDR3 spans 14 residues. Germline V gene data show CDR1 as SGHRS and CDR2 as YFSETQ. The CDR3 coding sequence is TGCGCCAGCAGCACGGGACAGCCCGGCTATGAGCAGTTCTTC. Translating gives CASSTGQPGYEQFF.

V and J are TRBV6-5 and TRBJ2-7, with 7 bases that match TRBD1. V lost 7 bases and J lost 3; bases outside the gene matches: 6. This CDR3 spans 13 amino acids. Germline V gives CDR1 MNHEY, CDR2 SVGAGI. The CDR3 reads CASTAGGLYEQYF. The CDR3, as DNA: TGTGCCAGCACCGCAGGGGGTCTCTACGAGCAGTACTTC.

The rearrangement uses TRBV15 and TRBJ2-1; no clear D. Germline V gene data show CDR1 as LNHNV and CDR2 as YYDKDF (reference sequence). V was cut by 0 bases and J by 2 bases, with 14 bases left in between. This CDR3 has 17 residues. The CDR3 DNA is TGTGCCACCAGCAGAGATAATATCGGGTACCCCTACAATGAGCAGTTCTTC. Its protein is CATSRDNIGYPYNEQFF.

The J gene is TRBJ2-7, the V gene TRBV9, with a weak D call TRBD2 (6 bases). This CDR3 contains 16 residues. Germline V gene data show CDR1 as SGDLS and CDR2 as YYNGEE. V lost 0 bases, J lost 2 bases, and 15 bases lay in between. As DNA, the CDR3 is TGTGCCAGCAGCGTAGCTGGAGGGTACCCCACCTACGAGCAGTACTTC. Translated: CASSVAGGYPTYEQYF.

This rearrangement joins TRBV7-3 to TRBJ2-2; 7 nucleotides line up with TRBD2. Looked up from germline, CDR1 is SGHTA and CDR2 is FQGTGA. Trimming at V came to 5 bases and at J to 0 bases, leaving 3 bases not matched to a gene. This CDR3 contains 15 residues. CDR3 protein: CASSLTSANTGELFF. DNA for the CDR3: TGTGCCAGCAGCCTCACTAGCGCGAACACCGGGGAGCTGTTTTTT.

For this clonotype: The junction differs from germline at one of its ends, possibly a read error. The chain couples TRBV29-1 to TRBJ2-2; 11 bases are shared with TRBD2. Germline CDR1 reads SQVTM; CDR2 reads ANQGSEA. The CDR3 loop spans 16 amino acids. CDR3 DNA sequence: TGCAGCGCCTACCGACTAGCGGGAACGAACACCGGGGAGCTGCTTTTT. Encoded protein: CSAYRLAGTNTGELLF.

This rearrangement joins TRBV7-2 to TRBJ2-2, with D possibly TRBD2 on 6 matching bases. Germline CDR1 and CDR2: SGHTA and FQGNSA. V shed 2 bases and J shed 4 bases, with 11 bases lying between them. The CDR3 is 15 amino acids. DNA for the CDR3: TGTGCCAGCAGCTTATTGGGACTCTCCACCGGGGAGCTGTTTTTT. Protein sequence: CASSLLGLSTGELFF.

The CDR3 coding sequence is TGTGCCTCCGATAGCGGGAGGGTACAGTTCTTC. Translated, it gives CASDSGRVQFF. The rearrangement links TRBV30 to TRBJ2-1, with TRBD2 identical over 11 bases. The length of the CDR3 is 11 residues. The germline gives CDR1 GTSNPN, CDR2 SVGIG (reference sequence). Germline trimming cut 7 bases from V and 13 bases from J; bases unmatched to any gene: 6. The whole variable domain, remainder taken from reference TRBV30 and TRBJ2-1, is SQTIHQWPATLVQPVGSPLSLECTVEGTSNPNLYWYRQAAGRGLQLLFYSVGIGQISSEVPQNLSASRPQDRQFILSSKKLLLSDSGFYLCASDSGRVQFFGPGTRLTVL.

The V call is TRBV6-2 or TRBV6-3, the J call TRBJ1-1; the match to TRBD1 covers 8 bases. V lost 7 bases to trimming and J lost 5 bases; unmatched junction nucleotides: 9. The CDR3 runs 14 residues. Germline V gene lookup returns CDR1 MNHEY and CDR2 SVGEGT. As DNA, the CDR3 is TGTGCCAGCACCCAGGGGGCTCGGGGTACTGAAGCTTTCTTT. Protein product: CASTQGARGTEAFF.

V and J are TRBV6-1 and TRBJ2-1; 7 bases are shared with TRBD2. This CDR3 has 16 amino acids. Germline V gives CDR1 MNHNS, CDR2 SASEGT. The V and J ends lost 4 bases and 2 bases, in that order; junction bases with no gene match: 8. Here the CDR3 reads CASSARGSGTYNEQFF. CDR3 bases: TGTGCCAGCAGTGCCCGGGGCAGCGGGACCTACAATGAGCAGTTCTTC.

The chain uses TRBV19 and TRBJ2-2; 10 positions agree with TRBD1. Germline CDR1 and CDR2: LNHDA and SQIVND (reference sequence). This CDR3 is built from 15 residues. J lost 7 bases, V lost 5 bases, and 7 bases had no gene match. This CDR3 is CASSQDRGRDGELFF. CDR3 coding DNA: TGTGCCAGTAGTCAGGACAGGGGGAGGGACGGGGAGCTGTTTTTT.

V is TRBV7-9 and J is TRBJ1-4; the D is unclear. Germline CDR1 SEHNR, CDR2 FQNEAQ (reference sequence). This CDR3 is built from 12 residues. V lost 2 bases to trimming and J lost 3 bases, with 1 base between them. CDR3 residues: CASSLPNEKLFF. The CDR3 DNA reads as TGTGCCAGCAGCTTACCTAATGAAAAACTGTTTTTT.

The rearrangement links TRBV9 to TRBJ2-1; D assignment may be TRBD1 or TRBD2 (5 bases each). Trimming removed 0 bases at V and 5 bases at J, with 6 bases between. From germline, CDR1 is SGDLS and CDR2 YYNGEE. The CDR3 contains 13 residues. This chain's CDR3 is CASSVVGDNEQFF. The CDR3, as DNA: TGTGCCAGCAGCGTAGTGGGGGACAATGAGCAGTTCTTC.

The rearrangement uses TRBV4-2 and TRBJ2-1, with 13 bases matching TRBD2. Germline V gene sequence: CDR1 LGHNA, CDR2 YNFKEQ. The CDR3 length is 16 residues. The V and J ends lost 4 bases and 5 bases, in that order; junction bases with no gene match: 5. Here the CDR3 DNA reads TGTGCCAGCAGCCTCCAACTAGCGGGAGGGAACAATGAGCAGTTCTTC. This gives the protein CASSLQLAGGNNEQFF.

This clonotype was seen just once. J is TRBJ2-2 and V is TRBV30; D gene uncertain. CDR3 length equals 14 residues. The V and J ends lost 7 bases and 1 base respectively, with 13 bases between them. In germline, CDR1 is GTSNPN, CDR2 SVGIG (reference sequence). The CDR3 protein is CAFWPPGNTGELFF. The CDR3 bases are TGTGCCTTCTGGCCGCCTGGGAACACCGGGGAGCTGTTTTTT.

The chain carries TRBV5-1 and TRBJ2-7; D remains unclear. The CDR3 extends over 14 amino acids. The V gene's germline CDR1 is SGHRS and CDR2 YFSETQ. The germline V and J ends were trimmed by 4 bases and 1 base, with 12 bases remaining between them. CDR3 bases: TGCGCCAGCAGCCCGTTTCTCACTTCCTACGAGCAGTACTTC. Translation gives CASSPFLTSYEQYF.

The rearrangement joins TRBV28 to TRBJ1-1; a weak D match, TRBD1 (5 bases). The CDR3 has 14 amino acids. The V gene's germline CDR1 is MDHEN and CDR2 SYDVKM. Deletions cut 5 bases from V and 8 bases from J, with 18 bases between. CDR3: CASSPGDRWAEAFF. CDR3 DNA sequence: TGTGCCAGCAGTCCGGGGGATCGGTGGGCAGAAGCTTTCTTT.

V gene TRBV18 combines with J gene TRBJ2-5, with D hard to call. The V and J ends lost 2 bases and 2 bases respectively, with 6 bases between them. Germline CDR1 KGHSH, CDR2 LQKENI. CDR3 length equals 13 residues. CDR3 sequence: CASSPGFQETQYF. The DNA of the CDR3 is TGTGCCAGCTCACCAGGCTTTCAAGAGACCCAGTACTTC.

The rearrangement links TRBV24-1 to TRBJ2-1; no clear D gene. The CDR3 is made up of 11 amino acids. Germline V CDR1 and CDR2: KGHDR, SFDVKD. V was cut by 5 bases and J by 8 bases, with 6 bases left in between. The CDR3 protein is CATSGHHEQFF. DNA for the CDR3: TGTGCCACCAGTGGCCACCATGAGCAGTTCTTC.

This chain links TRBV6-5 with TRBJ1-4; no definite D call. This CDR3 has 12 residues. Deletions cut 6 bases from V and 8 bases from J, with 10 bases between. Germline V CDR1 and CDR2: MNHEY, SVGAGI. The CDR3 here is CASRRGFEKLFF. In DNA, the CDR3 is TGTGCCAGCAGGAGAGGATTCGAAAAACTGTTTTTT.

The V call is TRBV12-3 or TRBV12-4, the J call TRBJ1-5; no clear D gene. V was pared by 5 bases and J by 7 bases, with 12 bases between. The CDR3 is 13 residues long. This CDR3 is CASSIDTNQPQHF. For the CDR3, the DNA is TGTGCCAGCAGTATCGACACGAACCAGCCCCAGCATTTT.

The CDR3: CASSSGTLNTEAFF. DNA for the CDR3: TGTGCCAGCAGCTCAGGGACATTGAACACTGAAGCTTTCTTT. The chain couples TRBV5-4 to TRBJ1-1; weak D call: TRBD1 (6 bases). Trimming removed 3 bases from V and 0 bases from J, with 9 bases in between. The germline CDR1 and CDR2 sequences are SGHNT and YYREEE (reference sequence). The CDR3 has 14 amino acids.

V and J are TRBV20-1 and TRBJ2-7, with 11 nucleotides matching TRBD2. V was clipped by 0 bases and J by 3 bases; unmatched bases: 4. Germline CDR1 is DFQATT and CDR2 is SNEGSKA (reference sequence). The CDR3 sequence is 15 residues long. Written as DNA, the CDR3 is TGCAGTGCTAGAGACGGGGGACTAGCGGACTACGAGCAGTACTTC. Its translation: CSARDGGLADYEQYF.

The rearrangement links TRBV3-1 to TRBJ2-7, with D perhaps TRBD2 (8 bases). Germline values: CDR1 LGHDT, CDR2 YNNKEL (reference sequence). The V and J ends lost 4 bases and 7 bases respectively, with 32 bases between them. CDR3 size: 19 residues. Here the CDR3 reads CASSPLGQSLPAGAGEQYF. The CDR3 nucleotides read TGTGCCAGCAGCCCCTTGGGACAGAGTCTACCAGCGGGAGCTGGAGAGCAGTACTTC.